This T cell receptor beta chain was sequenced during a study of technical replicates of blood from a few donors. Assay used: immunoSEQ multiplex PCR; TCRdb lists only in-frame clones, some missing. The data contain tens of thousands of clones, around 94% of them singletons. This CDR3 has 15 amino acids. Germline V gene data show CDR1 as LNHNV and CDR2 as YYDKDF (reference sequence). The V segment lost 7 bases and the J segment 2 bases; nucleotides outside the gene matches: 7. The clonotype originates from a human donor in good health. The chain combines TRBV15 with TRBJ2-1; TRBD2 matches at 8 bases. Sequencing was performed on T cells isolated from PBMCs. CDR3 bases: TGTGCCACCACCCTCAGCGGGAGCACCTACAATGAGCAGTTCTTC. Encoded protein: CATTLSGSTYNEQFF.